The 18 T cell receptor beta chains below all came from one sample that was sequenced in a study of CD8+ T cells in alopecia areata. Investigators isolated RNA and reverse transcribed it into cDNA to act as the sequencing template. Profiling relied on immunoSEQ multiplex PCR, and the TCRdb table lists in-frame clones only, not all of them. Here the sample spans 120,000 or so clones, around 60% being singletons. Treatment in this sample: oral pan-JAK inhibitor, 5-10 mg twice daily. The sample was CD4+ T cells sorted from blood, taken at week 4, from a patient treated with tofacitinib. The receptors shown here come from a human donor with alopecia areata.

The chain is built from TRBV5-4 and TRBJ2-2; D is possibly TRBD2 (6 bases). The V and J ends lost 4 bases and 1 base respectively, with 14 bases between them. This CDR3 has 16 residues. CDR1 and CDR2 from the germline V gene are SGHNT and YYREEE (reference sequence). CDR3 loop: CASSPGVLGNTGELFF. CDR3 DNA: TGTGCCAGCAGCCCGGGGGTCCTGGGGAACACCGGGGAGCTGTTTTTT.

In its sample, this clone was seen a few times. The chain joins TRBV30 to TRBJ2-2; 7 bases fit TRBD2. Germline CDR1 reads GTSNPN; CDR2 reads SVGIG (reference sequence). V dropped 3 bases and J dropped 1; count of bases not matched to a gene: 5. The CDR3 is 15 residues long. The CDR3 bases are TGTGCCTGGAGGTACAGCGGGAAGAACACCGGGGAGCTGTTTTTT. This translates into CAWRYSGKNTGELFF.

The chain uses TRBV6-5 and TRBJ1-2, with TRBD1 identical over 8 bases. The CDR3 is 14 residues long. Germline-derived CDR1 and CDR2 are MNHEY and SVGAGI. Trimming removed 6 bases from V and 4 bases from J; junction bases left unmatched: 7. For the CDR3, the DNA is TGTGCCAGCAGCGATACAGGGGGTAGCTATGGCTACACCTTC. It yields the protein CASSDTGGSYGYTF.

This clone occurred a few times. The chain employs TRBV5-1 and TRBJ2-1; D remains ambiguous. Germline V CDR1 and CDR2: SGHRS, YFSETQ. V dropped 5 bases and J dropped 0 bases, with 15 bases sitting between them. The CDR3 consists of 16 residues. This CDR3 reads CASRPQVSSSYNEQFF. The CDR3 DNA reads as TGCGCCAGCAGACCTCAGGTATCAAGCTCCTACAATGAGCAGTTCTTC.

The chain combines TRBV4-3 with TRBJ1-3, with D hard to call. The CDR3 length is 16 residues. The V gene lost 0 bases and the J gene lost 0 bases, with 9 bases spanning the gap. From germline, CDR1 is LGHNA and CDR2 YSLEER. CDR3 amino acids: CASSQDPRGSGNTIYF. CDR3 DNA: TGCGCCAGCAGCCAAGATCCTCGGGGCTCTGGAAACACCATATATTTT.

This clone turned up a few times. The CDR3: CASSLQVGRETQYF. CDR3 DNA: TGTGCCAGCAGTCTCCAGGTTGGGCGGGAGACCCAGTACTTC. This chain connects TRBV27 to TRBJ2-5; unclear D gene. This CDR3 comprises 14 residues. V lost 5 bases to trimming and J lost 5 bases, with 15 bases between them. From germline, CDR1 is MNHEY and CDR2 SMNVEV (reference sequence).

V gene TRBV6-5 combines with J gene TRBJ1-2; D gene uncertain. This CDR3 contains 14 residues. V gave up 6 bases and J gave up 8 bases, with 19 bases separating them. The V gene's germline CDR1 is MNHEY and CDR2 SVGAGI. The CDR3 loop reads CASSLRMGDGGYTF. The CDR3 region has the DNA TGTGCCAGCAGCCTAAGGATGGGCGACGGGGGCTACACCTTC.

The V call is TRBV5-1, the J call TRBJ2-3; 10 positions match TRBD1. CDR3 length equals 15 residues. CDR1 and CDR2 (germline): SGHRS, YFSETQ. The V segment lost 4 bases and the J segment 5 bases; nucleotides outside the gene matches: 7. The CDR3 loop reads CASSARDRGLDTQYF. DNA for the CDR3: TGCGCCAGCAGCGCCCGGGACAGGGGCCTAGATACGCAGTATTTT. Full variable domain (rest looked up from reference TRBV5-1 and TRBJ2-3): KAGVTQTPRYLIKTRGQQVTLSCSPISGHRSVSWYQQTPGQGLQFLFEYFSETQRNKGNFPGRFSGRQFSNSRSEMNVSTLELGDSALYLCASSARDRGLDTQYFGPGTRLTVL.

The chain uses TRBV15 and TRBJ2-2; D is unclear. V was pared by 0 bases and J by 7 bases, with 6 bases between. CDR3 size: 13 residues. Germline V gene data show CDR1 as LNHNV and CDR2 as YYDKDF (reference sequence). The CDR3 region has the DNA TGTGCCACCAGCAGAGATCTAGGCGGGGAGCTGTTTTTT. Protein: CATSRDLGGELFF.

This chain links TRBV7-8 with TRBJ1-6; D gene ambiguous. The CDR3 length is 11 residues. Looked up from germline, CDR1 is SGHVS and CDR2 is FQNEAQ. V was pared by 1 base and J by 14 bases, with 6 bases between. The CDR3: CASSLEDSLHF. The DNA for the CDR3 is TGTGCCAGCAGCTTAGAGGACTCCCTCCACTTT.

The chain combines TRBV15 with TRBJ1-1; D is unresolved. V lost 0 bases and J 9 bases, leaving 8 bases between the germline ends. CDR1 is LNHNV and CDR2 is YYDKDF in the germline V gene (reference sequence). The CDR3 contains 12 residues. CDR3 in amino acids: CATSRESGQAFF. CDR3 coding DNA: TGTGCCACCAGCAGAGAAAGCGGCCAAGCTTTCTTT.

The V gene is TRBV29-1, the J gene TRBJ2-3; TRBD2 is a possible D gene (6 bases). V dropped 0 bases and J dropped 1 base, with 11 bases sitting between them. The CDR3 has 15 residues. Per the germline V gene, CDR1 is SQVTM and CDR2 is ANQGSEA. CDR3 in amino acids: CSVEDFGGGTDTQYF. CDR3 sequence (DNA): TGCAGCGTTGAAGATTTCGGCGGGGGCACAGATACGCAGTATTTT.

The gene calls are TRBV7-8 and TRBJ2-5; 11 bases map to TRBD2. Germline V gives CDR1 SGHVS, CDR2 FQNEAQ. V gave up 3 bases and J gave up 5 bases; unmatched junction bases: 5. This CDR3 contains 15 residues. For the CDR3, the DNA is TGTGCCAGCAGCTTTGGACTAGCGGGCGGGGAGACCCAGTACTTC. Translated: CASSFGLAGGETQYF. Supplemented by reference TRBV7-8 and TRBJ2-5, the full variable domain reads GAGVSQSPRYKVAKRGQDVALRCDPISGHVSLFWYQQALGQGPEFLTYFQNEAQLDKSGLPSDRFFAERPEGSVSTLKIQRTQQEDSAVYLCASSFGLAGGETQYFGPGTRLLVL.

The CDR3: CASSLTGTNDSPLHF. The CDR3, as DNA: TGCGCCAGCAGCCTAACCGGGACAAACGATTCACCCCTCCACTTT. The chain has TRBV5-1 and TRBJ1-6, with D maybe TRBD1 (6 bases). Trimming took off 4 bases at V and 8 bases at J, with 16 bases between the two ends. The CDR3 totals 15 residues. Germline loops: CDR1 SGHRS, CDR2 YFSETQ.

This clone was counted a few times. CDR3 residues: CASSLLAGGVEQYF. CDR3 DNA: TGTGCCAGCAGTTTATTAGCAGGGGGCGTCGAGCAGTACTTC. The V and J genes are TRBV27 and TRBJ2-7; TRBD1 agrees at 8 bases. Losses at the gene ends were 1 base for V and 6 bases for J; bases not matched to a gene: 5. Germline V CDR1 and CDR2: MNHEY, SMNVEV (reference sequence). This CDR3 is 14 amino acids long.

The J gene is TRBJ2-7, the V gene TRBV27; 8 bases are a match to TRBD1. The CDR3 extends over 15 amino acids. V lost 3 bases to trimming and J lost 7 bases; unmatched junction nucleotides: 11. CDR1 is MNHEY, CDR2 SMNVEV, per germline (reference sequence). The CDR3 DNA reads as TGTGCCAGCAGTTTGTCAGGACAGGGACATAGAGAGCAGTACTTC. The encoded protein is CASSLSGQGHREQYF.

This chain connects TRBV27 to TRBJ2-1; D unresolved. CDR1 MNHEY and CDR2 SMNVEV come from the germline V gene (reference sequence). Trimming took off 1 base at V and 5 bases at J, with 9 bases between the two ends. This CDR3 spans 14 amino acids. This CDR3 is CASSLLMADNEQFF. The CDR3, as DNA: TGTGCCAGCAGTTTATTGATGGCTGACAATGAGCAGTTCTTC.

The chain uses TRBV4-2 and TRBJ2-5; 10 nucleotides line up with TRBD2. After removal of 0 bases from V and 1 base from J, the junction contained 2 bases not matched to a gene. Germline V gene sequence: CDR1 LGHNA, CDR2 YNFKEQ. The CDR3 sequence is 16 residues long. CDR3 sequence (DNA): TGTGCCAGCAGCCAAGAAGAGCGGGGGGGCCAAGAGACCCAGTACTTC. Translating gives CASSQEERGGQETQYF.